This T cell receptor (beta chain) emerged from a study of T cell responses to AZD1222 COVID-19 vaccine (dated by TCRdb to the early 2020s). Background for the entire study: AZD1222 recipients given second doses at about 4 weeks or at about 12 weeks were pooled, since spike-specific TCR depth and breadth were not found to differ between the two schedules. A total of 233 trial participants underwent TCR sequencing, of whom 207 had received two doses of AZD1222 and roughly 26 had received two doses of the MenACWY control vaccine. Enrollment into the trials was organized by age into subgroups of 18-55, 56-69 and 70-plus years, and those subgroups contained roughly 150, 30 and 60 TCR-sequenced participants, respectively.

With respect to this clone: Its antigen is currently not known. Per-base quality was not reported, and no clone a single base away is much larger than it.

Results the study describes overall, beyond this receptor: Nearly half of unique spike-specific TCRs reportedly recognized epitopes outside regions mutated in the B.1.351 and B.1.1.7 variants. Because no day 14 peak-response samples were available, the repertoires could be characterized only after the peak T cell response. The vaccine-associated CD4 TCRs covered the entire spike protein, and the dominant responses fell in regions 160-218 and 743-854. Only five to seven AZD1222 recipients were SARS-CoV-2 seropositive at baseline, limiting conclusions about previously exposed vaccinees. In the small 56-69-year group, the increase in depth fell short of significance, most likely because of low power. Most participants were white British and females outnumbered males, and the authors suggested that clonal diversity may have been underestimated. After two AZD1222 doses, spike-specific TCR breadth and depth were significantly higher than at day 0 and than in MenACWY recipients.

Sample time point, as interpreted from the label and publication: baseline before first vaccination. The vaccinee samples were drawn from two UK trials, COV001 and COV002, one of which was a single-blind randomized controlled phase 2/3 trial testing AZD1222 (ChAdOx1 nCoV-19) in healthy adults. For TCRbeta chain sequencing, PBMC samples were collected from trial participants at day 0 and at day 28 after the second dose. The germline V gene (reference sequence) supplies CDR1 MNHNY and CDR2 SVGAGI. The CDR3 holds 15 amino acids from the cysteine to the phenylalanine. Of the read, only the CDR3 DNA is kept; its 45 bases are in frame from base 1. From V the trimming removes 6 bases and from J it removes 4 bases, while the gene matches leave 8 bases of the junction unaccounted for. The CDR3 regions of human TCRbeta chains were subjected to immunosequencing. Under the source paper's analysis protocol: Repertoire TCRs were matched against a reference library of SARS-CoV-2-specific TCRs generated with the MIRA antigen-specificity platform. Breadth was defined as the fraction of unique TCRs that were SARS-CoV-2-associated, and depth was defined as the fraction of total T cells that were SARS-CoV-2-associated. Using the MIRA data, each spike-specific TCR was assigned both to the spike region to which the TCR was reactive and to a CD4 or CD8 class. Log10-transformed breadth and depth values were compared by one-way ANOVA with Sidak's multiple comparisons tests. Not all clones reach the TCRdb copy of this immuneACCESS table, which keeps in-frame sequences only. Checked studies attribute under half of the gap to unresolved V genes and leave the rest unexplained. For V, J and clone size, that table is used; D and trimming come from the DNA. This sample gives around 150,000 clones in total; around 88% of them show up just once. The biggest ten clones account for 2% to 2.5% of the sample.

The TCR originated in an adult in good health. The rearrangement combines TRBV6-6 with TRBJ1-2, with TRBD1 identical over 10 junction bases. This material consisted of peripheral blood, taken on day 0 of AZD1222 vaccination. The CDR3 is CASRFDRGQGYGYTF. The nucleotide sequence is TGTGCCAGCAGATTCGACAGGGGGCAGGGCTATGGCTACACCTTC.